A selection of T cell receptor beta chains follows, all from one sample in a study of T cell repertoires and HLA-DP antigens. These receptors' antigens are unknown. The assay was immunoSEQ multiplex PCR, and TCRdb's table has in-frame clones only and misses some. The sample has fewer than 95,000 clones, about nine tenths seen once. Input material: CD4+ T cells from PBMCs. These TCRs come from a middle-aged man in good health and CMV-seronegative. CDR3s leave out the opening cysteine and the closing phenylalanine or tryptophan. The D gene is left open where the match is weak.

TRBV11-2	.	ASSLVTSYEQY
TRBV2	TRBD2	ASRRTSGGTDTQY
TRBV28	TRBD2	ASSAPGLGSYEQY
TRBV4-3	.	ASSQERGSPYEQY
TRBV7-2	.	ASSLSRGYGYGYT
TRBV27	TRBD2	ASGLSSGRGETQY
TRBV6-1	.	ASRGSGSINYGYT
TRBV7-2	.	ASSSRGLYGYT
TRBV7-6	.	ASSPRTLNYNEQF
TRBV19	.	ASSIGQDLSYEQY
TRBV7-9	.	ASSRRGAGQPQH
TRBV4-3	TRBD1	ASSRDREYEQY
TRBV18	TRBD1	ASSPTGTGPSGNTIY
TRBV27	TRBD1	ASRLSNPGQGGANEKLF
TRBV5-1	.	ASSLGGLNNEQF
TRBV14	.	ASSQVARTLQETQY
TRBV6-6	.	ASSYSGGQETQY
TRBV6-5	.	ASSRGGQQNSPLH
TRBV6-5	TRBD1	ASRPGTDMETQY
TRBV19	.	ASSILGGGAEAF
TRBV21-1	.	ASSPLRGQGKPQH
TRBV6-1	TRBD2	ASNEGLAGYEQY
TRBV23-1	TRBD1	ASSQPDRGWSTGELF
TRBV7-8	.	ASSLAGLNQPQH
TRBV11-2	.	ASSLGLQETQY
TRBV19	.	ATTRGGPYGYT
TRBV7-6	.	ASSRLGSETTEAF
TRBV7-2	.	ASSLQGATDTQY
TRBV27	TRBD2	ASSLRATFSGRAHEQY
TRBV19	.	ASSLLGNTEAF
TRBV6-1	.	ASSDSYYGYT
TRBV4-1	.	ASSQVRQTRTSTDTQY
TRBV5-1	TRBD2	ASSQGTSGGPSEQY
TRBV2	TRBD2	ASQRGLAGANTGELF
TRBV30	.	AWSISRGAGETQY
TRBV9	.	ASSARNSGNTIY
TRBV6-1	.	ASSENGARTEAF
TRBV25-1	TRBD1	ASRSGTANTGELF
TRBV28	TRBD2	ASRPPLGRAWEGSYNEQF
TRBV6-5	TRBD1	ASSATTGVKETQY
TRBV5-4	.	ASSNRDYQETQY
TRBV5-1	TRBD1	ASSPGTGTDTQY
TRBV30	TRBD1	AWFRQGLNSPLH
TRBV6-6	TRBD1	AGQRQGDVGYT
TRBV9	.	ASSVRAGYNEQF
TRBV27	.	ASSFKGGRSVSYNEQF
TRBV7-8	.	ASSPGQTGLMNTEAF
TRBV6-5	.	ASSYLQGTDTQY
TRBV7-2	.	ASSQRWGINTEAF
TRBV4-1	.	ASSPEGAGSSTDTQY
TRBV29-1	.	SVGGRGSNYEQY
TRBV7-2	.	ASSQYRGVTDTQY
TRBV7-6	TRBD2	ASSEASGILDTQY
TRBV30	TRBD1	AWSAGTDNSPLH
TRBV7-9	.	ASSPTANYGYT